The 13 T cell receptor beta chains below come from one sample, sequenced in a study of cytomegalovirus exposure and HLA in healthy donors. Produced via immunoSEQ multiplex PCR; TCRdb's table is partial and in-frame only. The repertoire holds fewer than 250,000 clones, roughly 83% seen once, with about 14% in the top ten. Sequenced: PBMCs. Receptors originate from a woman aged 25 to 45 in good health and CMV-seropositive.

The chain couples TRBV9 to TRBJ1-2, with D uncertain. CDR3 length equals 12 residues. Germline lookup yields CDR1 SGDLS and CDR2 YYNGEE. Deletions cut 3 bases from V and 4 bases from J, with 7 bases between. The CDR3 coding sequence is TGTGCCAGCAGCGCGGGAGTCTATGGCTACACCTTC. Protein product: CASSAGVYGYTF.

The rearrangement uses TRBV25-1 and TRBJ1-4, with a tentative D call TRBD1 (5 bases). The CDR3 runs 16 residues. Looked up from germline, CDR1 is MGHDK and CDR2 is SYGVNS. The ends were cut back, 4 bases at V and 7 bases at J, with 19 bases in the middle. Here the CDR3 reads CASSGYPSQGGEKLFF. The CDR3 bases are TGTGCCAGCAGTGGCTATCCGAGCCAGGGAGGTGAAAAACTGTTTTTT.

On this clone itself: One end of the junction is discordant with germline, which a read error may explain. The CDR3 region is CSVEGPRTEGYEQYF. For the CDR3, the DNA is TGCAGCGTCGAAGGGCCCAGGACAGAGGGGTACGAGCAGTACTTC. The chain combines TRBV29-1 with TRBJ2-7; tentatively, D is TRBD1 (6 bases). This CDR3 comprises 15 residues. Germline V gene data show CDR1 as SQVTM and CDR2 as ANQGSEA.

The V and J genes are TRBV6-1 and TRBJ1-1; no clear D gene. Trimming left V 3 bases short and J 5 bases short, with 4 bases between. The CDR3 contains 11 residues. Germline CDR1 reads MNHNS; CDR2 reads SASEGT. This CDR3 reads CASSDDTEAFF. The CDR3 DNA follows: TGTGCCAGCAGTGACGATACTGAAGCTTTCTTT.

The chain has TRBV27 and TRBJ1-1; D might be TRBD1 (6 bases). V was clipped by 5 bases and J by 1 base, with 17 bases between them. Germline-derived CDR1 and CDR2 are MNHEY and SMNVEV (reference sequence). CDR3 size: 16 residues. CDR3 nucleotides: TGTGCCAGCAGTCCCTGGACAGTAACCCAGAACACTGAAGCTTTCTTT. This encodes CASSPWTVTQNTEAFF.

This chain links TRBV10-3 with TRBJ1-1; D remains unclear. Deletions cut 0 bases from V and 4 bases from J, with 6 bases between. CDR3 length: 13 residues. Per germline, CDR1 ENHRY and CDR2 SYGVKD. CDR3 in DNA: TGTGCCATCAGTGAGTCGCTGGGCACTGAAGCTTTCTTT. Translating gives CAISESLGTEAFF.

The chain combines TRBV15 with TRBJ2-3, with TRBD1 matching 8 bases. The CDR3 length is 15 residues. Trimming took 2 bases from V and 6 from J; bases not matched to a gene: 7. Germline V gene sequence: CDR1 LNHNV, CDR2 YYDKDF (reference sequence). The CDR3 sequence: CATSRFGTGPDTQYF. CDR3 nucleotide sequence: TGTGCCACCAGCAGATTCGGGACAGGTCCTGATACGCAGTATTTT.

The CDR3 protein is CASTQGHGNTIYF. DNA of the CDR3: TGTGCCAGCACCCAGGGGCATGGAAACACCATATATTTT. The chain couples TRBV11-3 to TRBJ1-3; possible D gene TRBD1, 6 bases. Looked up from germline, CDR1 is SGHNT and CDR2 is YENEEA. V was shortened by 7 bases and J by 3 bases, with 10 bases between the two germline ends. This CDR3 contains 13 residues.

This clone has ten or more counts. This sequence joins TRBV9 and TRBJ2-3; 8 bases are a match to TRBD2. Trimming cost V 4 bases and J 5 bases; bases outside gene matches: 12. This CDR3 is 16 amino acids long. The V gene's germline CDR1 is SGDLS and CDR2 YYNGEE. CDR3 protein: CASSPRASGSGDTQYF. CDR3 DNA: TGTGCCAGCAGCCCCAGGGCTAGCGGGTCGGGAGATACGCAGTATTTT.

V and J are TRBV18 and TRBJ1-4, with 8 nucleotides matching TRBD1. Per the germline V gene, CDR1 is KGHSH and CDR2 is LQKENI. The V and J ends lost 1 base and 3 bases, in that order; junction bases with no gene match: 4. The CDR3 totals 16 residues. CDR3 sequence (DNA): TGTGCCAGCTCACCACGACAGGGGCGGGCTAATGAAAAACTGTTTTTT. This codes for CASSPRQGRANEKLFF.

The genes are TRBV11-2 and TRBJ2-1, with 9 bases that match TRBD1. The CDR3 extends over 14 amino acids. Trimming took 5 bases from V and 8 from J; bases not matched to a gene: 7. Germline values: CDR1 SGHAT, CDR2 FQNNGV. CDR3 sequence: CASSPVGQGHEQFF. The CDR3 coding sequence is TGTGCCAGCAGCCCCGTGGGACAGGGCCATGAGCAGTTCTTC.

The CDR3 nucleotides read TGTGCCAGCGGGACAGGGTCGATCGGGGAGCTGTTTTTT. This translates into CASGTGSIGELFF. V and J are TRBV11-3 and TRBJ2-2, with 9 bases fitting TRBD1. CDR3 length: 13 amino acids. Germline CDR1 SGHNT, CDR2 YENEEA. Losses at the gene ends were 8 bases for V and 7 bases for J; bases not matched to a gene: 5.

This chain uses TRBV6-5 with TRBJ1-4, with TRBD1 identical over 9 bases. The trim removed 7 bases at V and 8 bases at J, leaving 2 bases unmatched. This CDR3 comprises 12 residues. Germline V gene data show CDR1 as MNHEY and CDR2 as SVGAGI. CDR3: CASKGTGEKLFF. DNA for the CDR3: TGTGCCAGCAAGGGGACAGGGGAAAAACTGTTTTTT.